The rows below give T cell receptor beta chains drawn from one sample of a study of shared clonotypes between healthy human individuals. Repertoires were generated with immunoSEQ multiplex PCR, while TCRdb's copy carries only in-frame clones and drops some. Among 1.5 million to 1.9 million clones, around 98% were seen once, and the ten largest hold around 0.45%. The sequencing sample was made of naive CD4+ T cells sorted from blood. These receptors all stem from a man between 25 and 39 years old in good health. CDR3s include the opening cysteine and the closing phenylalanine or tryptophan. A D gene is named only where the DNA matches it firmly. The size entry is marked missing in some rows and otherwise reads once, few, many or a size class.

clone_size: once
d_call: TRBD2
j_call: TRBJ2-7
v_call: TRBV29-1
cdr3_aa: CSVEDRQRDPYEQYF
cdr3_nt: TGCAGCGTTGAAGATCGACAGCGGGATCCCTACGAGCAGTACTTC

clone_size: .
d_call: TRBD2
j_call: TRBJ2-2
v_call: TRBV4-3
cdr3_aa: CASRGLANTGELFF
cdr3_nt: TGCGCCAGCAGGGGACTAGCGAACACCGGGGAGCTGTTTTTT

clone_size: .
d_call: .
j_call: TRBJ1-3
v_call: TRBV29-1
cdr3_aa: CSVDGASGNTIYF
cdr3_nt: TGCAGCGTTGATGGGGCCTCTGGAAACACCATATATTTT

clone_size: .
d_call: .
j_call: TRBJ1-1
v_call: TRBV28
cdr3_aa: CASSPAQGLRFTEAFF
cdr3_nt: TGTGCCAGCAGTCCGGCCCAAGGTCTTAGGTTCACTGAAGCTTTCTTT

clone_size: .
d_call: .
j_call: TRBJ2-2
v_call: TRBV28
cdr3_aa: CASSLSSGELFF
cdr3_nt: TGTGCCAGCAGTCTTTCATCGGGGGAGCTGTTTTTT

clone_size: .
d_call: .
j_call: TRBJ2-1
v_call: TRBV7-2
cdr3_aa: CASSLVSGYEQFF
cdr3_nt: TGTGCCAGCAGCTTAGTCTCCGGGTATGAGCAGTTCTTC

clone_size: .
d_call: TRBD1
j_call: TRBJ2-7
v_call: TRBV19
cdr3_aa: CASSRQGRTGYEQYF
cdr3_nt: TGTGCCAGTAGTCGACAGGGGCGAACTGGCTACGAGCAGTACTTC

clone_size: .
d_call: TRBD1
j_call: TRBJ1-4
v_call: TRBV2
cdr3_aa: CASSEQGAGEKLFF
cdr3_nt: TGTGCCAGCAGTGAACAGGGGGCAGGTGAAAAACTGTTTTTT

clone_size: .
d_call: .
j_call: TRBJ1-2
v_call: TRBV2
cdr3_aa: CASGKEDGYTF
cdr3_nt: TGTGCCAGCGGCAAAGAAGATGGCTACACCTTC

clone_size: .
d_call: .
j_call: TRBJ1-2
v_call: TRBV5-1
cdr3_aa: CASSPSGNEGYGYTF
cdr3_nt: TGCGCCAGCAGCCCCTCGGGAAATGAGGGCTATGGCTACACCTTC

clone_size: .
d_call: TRBD1
j_call: TRBJ1-5
v_call: TRBV11-2
cdr3_aa: CASSQTGGNQPQHF
cdr3_nt: TGTGCCAGCAGCCAGACAGGGGGCAATCAGCCCCAGCATTTT